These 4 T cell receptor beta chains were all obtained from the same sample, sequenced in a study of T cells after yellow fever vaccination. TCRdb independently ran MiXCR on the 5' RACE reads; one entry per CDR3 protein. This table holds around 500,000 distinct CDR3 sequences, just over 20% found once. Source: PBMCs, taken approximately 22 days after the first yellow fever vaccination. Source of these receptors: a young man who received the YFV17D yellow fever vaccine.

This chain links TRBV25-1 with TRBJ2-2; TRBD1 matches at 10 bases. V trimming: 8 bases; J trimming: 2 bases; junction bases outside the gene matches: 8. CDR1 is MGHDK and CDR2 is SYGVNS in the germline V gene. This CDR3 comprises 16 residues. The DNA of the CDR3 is TGTGCCAGCTCCCTCCGGGACAGGGGTAACACCGGGGAGCTGTTTTTT. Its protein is CASSLRDRGNTGELFF.

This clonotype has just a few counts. The CDR3 coding sequence is TGCGCCAGCAGTCCTACCATCGCCGGAAACAGGGGGCCGGACACTGAAGCTTTCTTT. This sequence encodes CASSPTIAGNRGPDTEAFF. The chain links TRBV5-1 to TRBJ1-1; 9 positions match TRBD1. CDR1 is SGHRS and CDR2 is YFSETQ in the germline V gene. With V trimmed by 5 bases and J by 3 bases, 20 bases remained unmatched. The CDR3 consists of 19 residues.

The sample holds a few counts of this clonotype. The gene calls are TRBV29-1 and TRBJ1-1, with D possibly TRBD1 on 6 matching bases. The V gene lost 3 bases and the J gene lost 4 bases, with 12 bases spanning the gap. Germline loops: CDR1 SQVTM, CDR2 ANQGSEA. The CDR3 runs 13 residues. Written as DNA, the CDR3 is TGCAGCGTTGACACAGGGTCGTCCACTGAAGCTTTCTTT. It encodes CSVDTGSSTEAFF.

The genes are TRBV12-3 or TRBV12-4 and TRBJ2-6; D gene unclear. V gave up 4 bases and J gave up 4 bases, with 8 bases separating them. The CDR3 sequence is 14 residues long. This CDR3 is CASSSATGANVLTF. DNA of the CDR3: TGTGCCAGCAGTTCCGCGACCGGGGCCAACGTCCTGACTTTC.